The clone carrying this T cell receptor (beta chain) was detected ten times or more. Its antigen is still unknown. RNA transcripts gave rise to amplified TCR beta CDR3 regions. An initial round of RT-PCR targeting the TCR CDR3 relied on the HTBI primer set. MiXCR, applied by TCRdb to the multiplex PCR reads, yields one record per CDR3 protein. In the table there are fewer than 650,000 distinct CDR3 sequences, roughly 15% of which are singletons. The sample is drawn from a study of T cells in Graves' hyperthyroidism and ophthalmopathy. Study observations and caveats: Most thyroid clonotypes that were expanded above 0.001 also turned up in blood.

V was trimmed by 6 bases and J by 4 bases, leaving 13 bases between them. The germline gives CDR1 MDHEN, CDR2 SYDVKM. CDR3 size: 14 residues. The sequenced sample was blood. The clonotype comes from a woman aged 40 to 55 with Graves' ophthalmopathy. The J gene is TRBJ1-3, the V gene TRBV28; D is possibly TRBD1 (5 bases). The CDR3 region has the DNA TGTGCCAGCAGCCCCGCGGGGCTCGGAAACACCATATATTTT. Translation: CASSPAGLGNTIYF.